Shown below are 15 T cell receptor beta chains from a single sample sequenced in a study of shared clonotypes between healthy human individuals. The naive CD8 subset, CD45RO-negative cells positively selected for CCR7, excluded terminally differentiated effector memory CD45RA+ cells. TCRdb's table, derived via immunoSEQ multiplex PCR, lists solely in-frame clones and lacks some. In the table there are roughly 590,000 clones, roughly 95% of which are singletons. Sequencing was carried out using naive CD8+ T cells sorted from blood. The receptors derive from a woman in her 30s in good health.

The chain links TRBV7-6 to TRBJ2-2, with a weak D call TRBD2 (5 bases). Trimming removed 1 base at V and 7 bases at J, with 7 bases between. The CDR3 spans 13 residues. Germline lookup yields CDR1 SGHVS and CDR2 FNYEAQ. The CDR3 nucleotides are TGTGCCAGCAGCTTAGTCGGGGACGGGGAGCTGTTTTTT. Protein product: CASSLVGDGELFF. The full variable domain, completed using reference TRBV7-6 and TRBJ2-2, is GAGVSQSPRYKVTKRGQDVALRCDPISGHVSLYWYRQALGQGPEFLTYFNYEAQQDKSGLPNDRFSAERPEGSISTLTIQRTEQRDSAMYRCASSLVGDGELFFGEGSRLTVL.

This clone was found once. The chain couples TRBV6-6 to TRBJ2-7; D is uncertain. V lost 0 bases and J 2 bases, leaving 11 bases between the germline ends. Germline loops: CDR1 MNHNY, CDR2 SVGAGI (reference sequence). The CDR3 runs to 15 residues. The CDR3 spells CASSYSRSSTYEQYF. The CDR3, as DNA: TGTGCCAGCAGTTACTCGAGAAGTTCTACCTACGAGCAGTACTTC.

The V call is TRBV7-9, the J call TRBJ2-7; D could derive from TRBD1 or TRBD2 (5 bases each). Trimming took off 5 bases at V and 0 bases at J, with 17 bases between the two ends. The length of the CDR3 is 16 residues. Germline CDR1 is SEHNR and CDR2 is FQNEAQ (reference sequence). CDR3 nucleotide sequence: TGTGCCAGCAGCCTTGTGGGGGAACAGGTCTCCTACGAGCAGTACTTC. This gives the protein CASSLVGEQVSYEQYF.

The chain joins TRBV6-5 to TRBJ2-7; 12 bases map to TRBD1. V was pared by 2 bases and J by 5 bases, with 1 base of the junction left unmatched. Germline V gives CDR1 MNHEY, CDR2 SVGAGI. This CDR3 is 14 amino acids long. This chain's CDR3 is CASSYGTGGNEQYF. DNA for the CDR3: TGTGCCAGCAGTTACGGGACAGGGGGCAACGAGCAGTACTTC.

Comments on this clone: The sample contains more than one DNA sequence encoding this CDR3. The gene calls are TRBV27 and TRBJ2-7; D uncertain. Germline assignment: CDR1 MNHEY and CDR2 SMNVEV (reference sequence). There are 13 residues in the CDR3. The ends were cut back, 0 bases at V and 3 bases at J, with 6 bases in the middle. The CDR3 loop is CASSLSASYEQYF. The CDR3 coding sequence is TGTGCCAGCAGTTTATCGGCGAGCTACGAGCAGTACTTC.

The chain links TRBV28 to TRBJ1-1, with D unresolved. The CDR3 runs 13 residues. Germline assignment: CDR1 MDHEN and CDR2 SYDVKM. The germline V and J ends were trimmed by 7 bases and 3 bases, with 12 bases remaining between them. The CDR3 sequence is CASTSPRDTEAFF. CDR3 nucleotides: TGTGCCAGCACCAGCCCAAGGGACACTGAAGCTTTCTTT. Full variable domain (rest looked up from reference TRBV28 and TRBJ1-1): DVKVTQSSRYLVKRTGEKVFLECVQDMDHENMFWYRQDPGLGLRLIYFSYDVKMKEKGDIPEGYSVSREKKERFSLILESASTNQTSMYLCASTSPRDTEAFFGQGTRLTVV.

This clone was detected a few times. The genes are TRBV15 and TRBJ1-3; D not certain. CDR1 and CDR2 (germline): LNHNV, YYDKDF (reference sequence). V lost 10 bases and J lost 0, with 10 bases in between. The CDR3 runs to 13 residues. This chain's CDR3 is CAIASGSGNTIYF. In DNA form, the CDR3 reads TGTGCCATAGCAAGCGGCTCTGGAAACACCATATATTTT.

V usage is TRBV28 and J usage is TRBJ2-5; D is perhaps TRBD1 (5 bases). Matching the DNA end better, TRBJ2-7 makes the J call doubtful. The germline gives CDR1 MDHEN, CDR2 SYDVKM. This CDR3 has 11 amino acids. The CDR3 nucleotides read TGTGCCAGCGGGGCAGGGAACGAGCAGTACTTC. This gives the protein CASGAGNEQYF.

This chain links TRBV19 with TRBJ1-1; possibly TRBD1 for D (5 bases). From germline, CDR1 is LNHDA and CDR2 SQIVND (reference sequence). V gave up 6 bases and J gave up 11 bases, with 22 bases separating them. This CDR3 region has 14 residues. The CDR3, as DNA: TGTGCCAGTAGCCAAATGTGGGGGGAGTTCGAGGCTTTCTTT. Translated: CASSQMWGEFEAFF.

The V gene is TRBV5-4, the J gene TRBJ2-2; D is undetermined. The CDR3 totals 12 residues. Per the germline V gene, CDR1 is SGHNT and CDR2 is YYREEE (reference sequence). With 5 bases removed from V and 6 bases from J, the gap between germline ends came to 8 bases. The chain's CDR3 is CASRGGAGELFF. The CDR3 nucleotides read TGTGCCAGCAGAGGCGGCGCCGGGGAGCTGTTTTTT.

The rearrangement links TRBV4-1 to TRBJ2-3; no definite D call. V shed 1 base and J shed 2 bases, with 7 bases lying between them. This CDR3 region has 14 residues. CDR1 MGHRA and CDR2 YSYEKL come from the germline V gene. DNA of the CDR3: TGCGCCAGCAGCCAAGCAGGTACCACAGATACGCAGTATTTT. The encoded protein is CASSQAGTTDTQYF.

The rearrangement joins TRBV5-6 to TRBJ2-7; 9 bases are a match to TRBD2. Trimming cost V 3 bases and J 3 bases; bases outside gene matches: 7. This CDR3 is built from 15 residues. Germline CDR1 SGHDT, CDR2 YYEEEE. The CDR3 nucleotides are TGTGCCAGCAGCTCGATTAGCGGGAGATTCTACGAGCAGTACTTC. Translating it yields CASSSISGRFYEQYF.

The V and J genes are TRBV9 and TRBJ2-3, with 7 bases identical to TRBD2. V gave up 1 base and J gave up 2 bases; unmatched junction bases: 10. CDR1 and CDR2 (germline): SGDLS, YYNGEE. CDR3 size: 17 residues. CDR3 sequence: CASSVQSSGGDTDTQYF. The CDR3 DNA reads TGTGCCAGCAGCGTACAATCTAGCGGAGGCGACACAGATACGCAGTATTTT.

This rearrangement joins TRBV19 to TRBJ2-7; 10 bases agree with TRBD2. This CDR3 has 15 residues. The germline gives CDR1 LNHDA, CDR2 SQIVND (reference sequence). Losses at the gene ends were 3 bases for V and 4 bases for J; bases not matched to a gene: 6. CDR3 in DNA: TGTGCCAGTAGTATTTCTCCTAGCGGGAGTTACGAGCAGTACTTC. This encodes CASSISPSGSYEQYF. Together with reference TRBV19 and TRBJ2-7, the CDR3 gives the full variable domain: DGGITQSPKYLFRKEGQNVTLSCEQNLNHDAMYWYRQDPGQGLRLIYYSQIVNDFQKGDIAEGYSVSREKKESFPLTVTSAQKNPTAFYLCASSISPSGSYEQYFGPGTRLTVT.

For the CDR3, the DNA is TGTGCCAGCGGGGACAGGGAAAGCAATCAGCCCCAGCATTTT. This gives the protein CASGDRESNQPQHF. This chain connects TRBV21-1 to TRBJ1-5; the table calls TRBD1, which could not be checked here. TRBV21-1 is termed a pseudogene. The CDR3 runs 14 residues.